This T cell receptor beta chain was profiled in a study of shared clonotypes between healthy human individuals. On the study more broadly: The study used three CD4 naive, three CD4 memory, two CD8 naive and one CD8 memory plate per donor. The study, taken as a whole, reports: Rarefaction exposed incomplete sorted-subset sequencing despite large depth.

On sorted subsets, replicate PCRs used approximately 190 ng DNA, or tens of thousands of T cell genomes. TCRdb keeps only in-frame clones here, not all; method: immunoSEQ multiplex PCR. Altogether roughly 1.5 million clones are present, 98% being singletons, with the ten largest covering approximately 0.45%. V was trimmed by 1 base and J by 9 bases, leaving 16 bases between them. The CDR3 sequence is 15 residues long. Germline assignment: CDR1 SNHLY and CDR2 FYNNEI. Worth noting for this clone: Its target is unknown.

The sequencing input was naive CD4+ T cells sorted from blood. Subset indicated: CD45RA+ positively selected. V usage is TRBV2 and J usage is TRBJ1-5, with a weak D call TRBD1 (5 bases). The receptor was derived from a man aged 30 to 39 in good health. CDR3 residues: CASSEGLTDTGPQHF. CDR3 sequence (DNA): TGTGCCAGCAGTGAAGGGCTGACAGACACGGGGCCCCAGCATTTT.